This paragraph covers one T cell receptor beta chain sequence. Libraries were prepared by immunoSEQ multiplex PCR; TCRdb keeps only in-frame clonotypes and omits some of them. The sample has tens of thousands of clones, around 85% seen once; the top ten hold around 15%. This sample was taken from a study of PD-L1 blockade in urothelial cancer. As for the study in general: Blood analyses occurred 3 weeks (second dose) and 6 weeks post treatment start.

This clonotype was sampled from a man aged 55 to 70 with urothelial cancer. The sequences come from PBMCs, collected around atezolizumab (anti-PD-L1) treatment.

The CDR3 loop is CASSLDRSGFTDTQYF. CDR3 DNA: TGCGCCAGCAGCTTGGACAGGTCTGGGTTCACAGATACGCAGTATTTT. This chain uses TRBV5-1 with TRBJ2-3; tentative D call: TRBD1 (5 bases). The CDR3 spans 16 residues. V lost 0 bases, J lost 2 bases, and 13 bases lay in between. Germline CDR1 and CDR2: SGHRS and YFSETQ.